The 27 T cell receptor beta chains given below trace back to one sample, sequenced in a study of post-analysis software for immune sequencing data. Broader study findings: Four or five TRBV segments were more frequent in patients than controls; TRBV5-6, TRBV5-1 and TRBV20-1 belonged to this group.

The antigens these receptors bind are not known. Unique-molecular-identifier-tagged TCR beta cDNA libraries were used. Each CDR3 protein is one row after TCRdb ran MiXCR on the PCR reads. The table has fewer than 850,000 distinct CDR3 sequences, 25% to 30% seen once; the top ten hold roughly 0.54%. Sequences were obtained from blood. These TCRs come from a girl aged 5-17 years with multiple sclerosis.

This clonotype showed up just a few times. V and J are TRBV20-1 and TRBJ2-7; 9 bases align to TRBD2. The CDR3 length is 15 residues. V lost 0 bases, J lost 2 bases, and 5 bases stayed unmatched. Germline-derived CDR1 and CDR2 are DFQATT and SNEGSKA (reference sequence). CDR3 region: CSARDLQRGAYEQYF. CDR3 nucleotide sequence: TGCAGTGCTAGAGATCTCCAGCGGGGGGCCTACGAGCAGTACTTC.

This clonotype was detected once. The CDR3 bases are TGTGCCAGCAGCTTAAGACAGGGGCTCTCCTACGAGCAGTACTTC. It codes for CASSLRQGLSYEQYF. The gene calls are TRBV7-2 and TRBJ2-7; 8 positions agree with TRBD1. CDR3 length: 15 residues. After removal of 2 bases from V and 0 bases from J, the junction contained 3 bases not matched to a gene. Germline CDR1 and CDR2: SGHTA and FQGNSA.

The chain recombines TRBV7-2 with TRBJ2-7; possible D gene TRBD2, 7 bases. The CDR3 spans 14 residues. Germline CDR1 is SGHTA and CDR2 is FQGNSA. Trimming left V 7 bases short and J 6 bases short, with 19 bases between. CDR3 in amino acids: CASTIGGVIGEQYF. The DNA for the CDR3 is TGTGCCAGCACCATAGGGGGGGTTATAGGCGAGCAGTACTTC.

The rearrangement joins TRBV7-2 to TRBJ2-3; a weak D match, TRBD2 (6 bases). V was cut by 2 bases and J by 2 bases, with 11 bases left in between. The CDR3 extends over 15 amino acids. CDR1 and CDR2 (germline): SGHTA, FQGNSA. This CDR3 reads CASSLLGGVTDTQYF. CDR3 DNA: TGTGCCAGCAGCTTACTTGGCGGGGTCACAGATACGCAGTATTTT.

The CDR3 DNA reads as TGTGCCAGCACCGGACAGGGGCATGGCGGGGAGCTGTTTTTT. Amino acid sequence: CASTGQGHGGELFF. This rearrangement joins TRBV6-1 to TRBJ2-2, with 9 bases lining up with TRBD1. This CDR3 is built from 14 residues. Germline V gives CDR1 MNHNS, CDR2 SASEGT. The V and J ends lost 7 bases and 7 bases, in that order; junction bases with no gene match: 7.

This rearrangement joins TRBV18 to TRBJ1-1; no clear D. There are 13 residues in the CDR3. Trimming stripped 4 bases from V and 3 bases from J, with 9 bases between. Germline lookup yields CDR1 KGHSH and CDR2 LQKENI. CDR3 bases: TGTGCCAGCTCACAGGGTATGGACACTGAAGCTTTCTTT. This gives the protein CASSQGMDTEAFF.

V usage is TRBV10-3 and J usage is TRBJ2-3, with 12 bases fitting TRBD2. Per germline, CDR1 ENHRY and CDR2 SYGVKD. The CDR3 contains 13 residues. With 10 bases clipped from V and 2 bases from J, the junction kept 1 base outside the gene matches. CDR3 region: CATSGRDTDTQYF. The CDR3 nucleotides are TGTGCCACTAGCGGGAGGGACACAGATACGCAGTATTTT.

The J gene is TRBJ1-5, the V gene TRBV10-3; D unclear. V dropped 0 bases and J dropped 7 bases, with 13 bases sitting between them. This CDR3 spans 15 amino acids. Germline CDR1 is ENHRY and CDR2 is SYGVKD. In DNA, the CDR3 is TGTGCCATCAGTGAGTCTAGGTCGGGGAACCAGCCCCAGCATTTT. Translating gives CAISESRSGNQPQHF.

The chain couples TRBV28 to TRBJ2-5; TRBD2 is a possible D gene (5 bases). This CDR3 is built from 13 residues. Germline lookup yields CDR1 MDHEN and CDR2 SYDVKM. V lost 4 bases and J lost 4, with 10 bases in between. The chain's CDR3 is CASSWASRETQYF. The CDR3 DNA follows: TGTGCCAGCAGTTGGGCTAGCCGAGAGACCCAGTACTTC.

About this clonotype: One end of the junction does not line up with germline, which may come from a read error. CDR3 residues: CSVKEGGRFYGYTF. The CDR3 DNA sequence: TGCAGCGTTAAAGAGGGAGGGAGGTTCTATGGCTACACCTTC. V and J are TRBV29-1 and TRBJ1-2, with no clear D. Germline V gene sequence: CDR1 SQVTM, CDR2 ANQGSEA. The CDR3 is 14 amino acids.

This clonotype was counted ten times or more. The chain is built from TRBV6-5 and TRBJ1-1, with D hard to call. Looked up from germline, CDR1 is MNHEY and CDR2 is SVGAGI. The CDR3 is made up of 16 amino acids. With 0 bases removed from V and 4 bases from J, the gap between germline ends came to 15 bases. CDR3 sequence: CASSYSISTPPTEAFF. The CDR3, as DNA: TGTGCCAGCAGTTACTCGATATCCACTCCCCCCACTGAAGCTTTCTTT.

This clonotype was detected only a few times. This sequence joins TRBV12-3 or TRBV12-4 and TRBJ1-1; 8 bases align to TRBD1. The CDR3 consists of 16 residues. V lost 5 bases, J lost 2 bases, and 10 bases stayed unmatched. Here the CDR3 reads CASSDAMGQANTEAFF. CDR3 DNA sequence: TGTGCCAGCAGTGATGCCATGGGACAGGCCAACACTGAAGCTTTCTTT.

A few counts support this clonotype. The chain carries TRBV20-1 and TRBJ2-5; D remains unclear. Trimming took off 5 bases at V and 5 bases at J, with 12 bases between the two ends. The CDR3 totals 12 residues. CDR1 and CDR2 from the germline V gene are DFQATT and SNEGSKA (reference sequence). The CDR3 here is CSAQGSGETQYF. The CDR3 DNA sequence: TGCAGTGCTCAAGGCTCAGGCGAGACCCAGTACTTC.

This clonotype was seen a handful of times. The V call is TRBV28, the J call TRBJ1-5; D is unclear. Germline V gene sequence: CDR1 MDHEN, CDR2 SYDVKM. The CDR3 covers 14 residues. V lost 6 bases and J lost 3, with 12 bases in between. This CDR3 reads CASRTRDDNQPQHF. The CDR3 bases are TGTGCCAGCAGGACCCGGGATGACAATCAGCCCCAGCATTTT.

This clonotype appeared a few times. CDR3 sequence (DNA): TGTGCCAGCAGCTCCTCCGGGACAGCTTACAATGAGCAGTTCTTC. Protein product: CASSSSGTAYNEQFF. V usage is TRBV7-9 and J usage is TRBJ2-1, with 7 bases lining up with TRBD1. CDR1 and CDR2 (germline): SEHNR, FQNEAQ (reference sequence). The length of the CDR3 is 15 residues. V dropped 4 bases and J dropped 4; count of bases not matched to a gene: 7.

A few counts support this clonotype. CDR3 in DNA: TGTGCCAGCAGTGTTTCAAATCAGCCCCAGCATTTT. Its protein product is CASSVSNQPQHF. This chain uses TRBV25-1 with TRBJ1-5; D is unclear. V gave up 4 bases and J gave up 4 bases, with 5 bases separating them. Germline CDR1 is MGHDK and CDR2 is SYGVNS. This CDR3 is 12 amino acids long.

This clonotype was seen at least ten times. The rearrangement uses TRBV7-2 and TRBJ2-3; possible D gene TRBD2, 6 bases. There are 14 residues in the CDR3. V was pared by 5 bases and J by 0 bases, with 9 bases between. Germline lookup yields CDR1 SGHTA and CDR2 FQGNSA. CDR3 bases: TGTGCCAGCAGCCCTGGGAGGAGCACAGATACGCAGTATTTT. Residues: CASSPGRSTDTQYF.

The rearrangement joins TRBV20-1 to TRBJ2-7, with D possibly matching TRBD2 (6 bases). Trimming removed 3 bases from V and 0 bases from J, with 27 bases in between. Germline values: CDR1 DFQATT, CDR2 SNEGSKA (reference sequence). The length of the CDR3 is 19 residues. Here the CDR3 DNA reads TGCAGTGCTAGTGGGACCGGGTTAGGGCGGGGACTCTTCTCCTACGAGCAGTACTTC. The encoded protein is CSASGTGLGRGLFSYEQYF.

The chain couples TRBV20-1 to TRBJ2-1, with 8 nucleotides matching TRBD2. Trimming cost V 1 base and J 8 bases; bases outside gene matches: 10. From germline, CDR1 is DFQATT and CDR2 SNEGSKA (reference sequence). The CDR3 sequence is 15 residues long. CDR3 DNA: TGCAGTGCTAGAGGTTGGGCTAGCGGGCGGGATGAGCAGTTCTTC. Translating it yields CSARGWASGRDEQFF.

For the CDR3, the DNA is TGTGCCAGCAGCAGATACCGGGACAGGGGGTTACACGAGCAGTACTTC. This encodes CASSRYRDRGLHEQYF. The chain employs TRBV21-1 and TRBJ2-7; the table's D call of TRBD1 was not tested on the DNA. TRBV21-1 is annotated as a pseudogene. The CDR3 covers 16 residues.

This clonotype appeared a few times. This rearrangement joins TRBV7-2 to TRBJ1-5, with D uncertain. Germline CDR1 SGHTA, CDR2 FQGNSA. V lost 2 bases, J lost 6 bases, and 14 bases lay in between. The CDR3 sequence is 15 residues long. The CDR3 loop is CASSLNRVSIQPQHF. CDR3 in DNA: TGTGCCAGCAGCTTAAACCGGGTGTCAATTCAGCCCCAGCATTTT.

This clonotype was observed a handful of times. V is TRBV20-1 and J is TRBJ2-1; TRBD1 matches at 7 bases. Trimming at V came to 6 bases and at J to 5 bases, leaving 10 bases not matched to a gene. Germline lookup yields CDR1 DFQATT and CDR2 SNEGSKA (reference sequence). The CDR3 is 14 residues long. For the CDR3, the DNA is TGCAGTGCCGAACAACGAGACAGGGACAATGAGCAGTTCTTC. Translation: CSAEQRDRDNEQFF.

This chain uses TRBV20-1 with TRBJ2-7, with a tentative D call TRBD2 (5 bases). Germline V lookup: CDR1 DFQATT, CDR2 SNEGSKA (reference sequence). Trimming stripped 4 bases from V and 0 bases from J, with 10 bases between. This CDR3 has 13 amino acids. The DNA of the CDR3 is TGCAGTGCTACAGAGCGGACCTCCTACGAGCAGTACTTC. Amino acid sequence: CSATERTSYEQYF.

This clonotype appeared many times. As DNA, the CDR3 is TGTGCCACCAGCAGACTAGGCAGAGGATACGAGCAGTACTTC. It encodes CATSRLGRGYEQYF. The rearrangement uses TRBV15 and TRBJ2-7, with no clear D. Germline V gives CDR1 LNHNV, CDR2 YYDKDF (reference sequence). The CDR3 spans 14 residues. The germline V and J ends were trimmed by 2 bases and 4 bases, with 12 bases remaining between them.

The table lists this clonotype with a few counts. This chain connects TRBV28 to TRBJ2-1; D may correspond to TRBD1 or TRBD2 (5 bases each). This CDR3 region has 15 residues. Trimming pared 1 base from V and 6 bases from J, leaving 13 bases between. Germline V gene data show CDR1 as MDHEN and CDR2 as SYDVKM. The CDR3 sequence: CASSLLGDPPNEQFF. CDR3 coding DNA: TGTGCCAGCAGTTTATTGGGGGACCCGCCCAATGAGCAGTTCTTC. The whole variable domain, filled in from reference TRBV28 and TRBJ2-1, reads DVKVTQSSRYLVKRTGEKVFLECVQDMDHENMFWYRQDPGLGLRLIYFSYDVKMKEKGDIPEGYSVSREKKERFSLILESASTNQTSMYLCASSLLGDPPNEQFFGPGTRLTVL.

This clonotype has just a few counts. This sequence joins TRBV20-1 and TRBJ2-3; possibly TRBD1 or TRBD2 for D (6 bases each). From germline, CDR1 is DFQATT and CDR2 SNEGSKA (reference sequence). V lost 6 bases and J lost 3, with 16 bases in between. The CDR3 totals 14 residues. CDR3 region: CSASGARATDTQYF. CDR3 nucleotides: TGCAGTGCCTCGGGGGCGAGGGCAACAGATACGCAGTATTTT.

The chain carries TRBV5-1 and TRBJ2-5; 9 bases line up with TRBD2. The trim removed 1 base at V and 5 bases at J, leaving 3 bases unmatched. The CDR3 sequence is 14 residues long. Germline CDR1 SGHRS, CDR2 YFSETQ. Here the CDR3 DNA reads TGCGCCAGCAGCTTGTTAGCGGGAGATGAGACCCAGTACTTC. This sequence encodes CASSLLAGDETQYF.